The 18 T cell receptor beta chains given below trace back to one sample, sequenced in a study of blood T cell repertoires in COVID-19. The protocol was immunoSEQ multiplex PCR, while the TCRdb copy is restricted to in-frame clones and leaves out a portion. Of roughly 190,000 clones listed, 70% to 90% are singletons. Sequencing was carried out using peripheral blood. The receptors come from a woman in her thirties or forties who had recovered from COVID-19.

The chain has TRBV5-5 and TRBJ2-5; tentatively, D is TRBD1 (5 bases). CDR1 is SGHKS, CDR2 YYEKEE, per germline (reference sequence). The CDR3 loop spans 13 amino acids. Trimming stripped 4 bases from V and 5 bases from J, with 12 bases between. The CDR3 DNA is TGTGCCAGCAGCGTGCAGGGAATGGAGACCCAGTACTTC. This gives the protein CASSVQGMETQYF.

This clone was counted a single time. This chain links TRBV28 with TRBJ1-1; D call uncertain. The CDR3 has 15 residues. Germline CDR1 reads MDHEN; CDR2 reads SYDVKM. Trimming took 6 bases from V and 2 from J, leaving 16 bases between them. CDR3 sequence (DNA): TGTGCCAGCAGACGGACTAGGGCCGCCAACACTGAAGCTTTCTTT. Translation: CASRRTRAANTEAFF. The complete variable domain, with remaining parts taken from reference TRBV28 and TRBJ1-1, reads DVKVTQSSRYLVKRTGEKVFLECVQDMDHENMFWYRQDPGLGLRLIYFSYDVKMKEKGDIPEGYSVSREKKERFSLILESASTNQTSMYLCASRRTRAANTEAFFGQGTRLTVV.

The chain couples TRBV19 to TRBJ1-5; 7 bases match TRBD1. V lost 6 bases to trimming and J lost 0 bases; unmatched junction nucleotides: 11. Germline lookup yields CDR1 LNHDA and CDR2 SQIVND (reference sequence). The CDR3 has 17 amino acids. The CDR3 loop reads CASSLKPGQFSNQPQHF. Written as DNA, the CDR3 is TGTGCCAGTAGCCTAAAACCGGGACAGTTTAGCAATCAGCCCCAGCATTTT. Supplemented by reference TRBV19 and TRBJ1-5, the full variable domain reads DGGITQSPKYLFRKEGQNVTLSCEQNLNHDAMYWYRQDPGQGLRLIYYSQIVNDFQKGDIAEGYSVSREKKESFPLTVTSAQKNPTAFYLCASSLKPGQFSNQPQHFGDGTRLSIL.

The V and J genes are TRBV14 and TRBJ1-4; D uncertain. The CDR3 has 14 residues. The germline V and J ends were trimmed by 1 base and 6 bases, with 9 bases remaining between them. Germline V gene lookup returns CDR1 SGHDN and CDR2 FVKESK. The CDR3, as DNA: TGTGCCAGCAGCCAAGTTGGACTCGATGAAAAACTGTTTTTT. This translates into CASSQVGLDEKLFF.

The chain has TRBV9 and TRBJ2-2; 8 positions agree with TRBD1. Germline loops: CDR1 SGDLS, CDR2 YYNGEE. Trimming removed 7 bases from V and 3 bases from J; junction bases left unmatched: 11. The CDR3 extends over 16 amino acids. CDR3 nucleotide sequence: TGTGCCAGCGGGGCCTTCGGACAGGGCGACACCGGGGAGCTGTTTTTT. Translating it yields CASGAFGQGDTGELFF. The variable domain in full, completed from reference TRBV9 and TRBJ2-2, reads DSGVTQTPKHLITATGQRVTLRCSPRSGDLSVYWYQQSLDQGLQFLIQYYNGEERAKGNILERFSAQQFPDLHSELNLSSLELGDSALYFCASGAFGQGDTGELFFGEGSRLTVL.

This chain connects TRBV9 to TRBJ1-1; 7 bases are shared with TRBD1. The CDR3 is 14 residues long. Germline CDR1 and CDR2: SGDLS and YYNGEE. The junction had 5 bases not matched to a gene; V was cut back by 4 bases and J by 2 bases. This CDR3 is CASSPRQGNTEAFF. CDR3 DNA sequence: TGTGCCAGCAGCCCGCGACAGGGCAACACTGAAGCTTTCTTT.

This clone came up once. V is TRBV29-1 and J is TRBJ2-7; 7 bases are shared with TRBD2. CDR1 is SQVTM, CDR2 ANQGSEA, per germline. The V and J ends lost 0 bases and 9 bases, in that order; junction bases with no gene match: 2. The CDR3 length is 11 residues. Here the CDR3 reads CSVEDQRGQYF. Here the CDR3 DNA reads TGCAGCGTTGAAGATCAGCGGGGGCAGTACTTC.

This rearrangement joins TRBV18 to TRBJ1-2; 7 positions match TRBD1. Germline values: CDR1 KGHSH, CDR2 LQKENI. The CDR3 is 15 amino acids. Trimming took 6 bases from V and 4 from J; bases not matched to a gene: 11. The CDR3, as DNA: TGTGCCAGCTCTCTCGGGACAGAGGCCCCCTATGGCTACACCTTC. It specifies CASSLGTEAPYGYTF.

The rearrangement joins TRBV6-5 to TRBJ2-3; D remains unclear. The germline gives CDR1 MNHEY, CDR2 SVGAGI. The V end was cut by 2 bases, the J end by 0 bases, with 9 bases between. This CDR3 has 15 residues. The CDR3 protein is CASSYRRRSTDTQYF. The CDR3 coding sequence is TGTGCCAGCAGTTACCGGCGGCGGAGCACAGATACGCAGTATTTT.

Details on this clone: Additional DNA sequences in this sample encode the identical CDR3. V usage is TRBV7-2 and J usage is TRBJ2-1, with TRBD2 matching 7 bases. Germline V gene sequence: CDR1 SGHTA, CDR2 FQGNSA. CDR3 length equals 16 residues. V shed 2 bases and J 3 bases; nucleotides not matched to a gene: 7. The CDR3 nucleotides are TGTGCCAGCAGCTTAAAGGTGGGCGGGAGCTACAATGAGCAGTTCTTC. Translation gives CASSLKVGGSYNEQFF.

The chain has TRBV29-1 and TRBJ2-1; D possibly corresponds to TRBD2 (6 bases). Trimming shortened V by 1 base and J by 6 bases, and 22 bases separated the two germline ends. Germline CDR1 is SQVTM and CDR2 is ANQGSEA. This CDR3 has 17 residues. For the CDR3, the DNA is TGCAGCGTTGAAGTTATGGGGGGAGGTGTGGTAGGCAATGAGCAGTTCTTC. Translation gives CSVEVMGGGVVGNEQFF.

This clone showed up just once. V gene TRBV19 combines with J gene TRBJ1-2; TRBD1 matches at 10 bases. V dropped 6 bases and J dropped 1; count of bases not matched to a gene: 2. CDR3 size: 14 residues. CDR1 is LNHDA and CDR2 is SQIVND in the germline V gene (reference sequence). The CDR3 DNA reads TGTGCCAGTAGGGGACAGGGGCTTAACTATGGCTACACCTTC. Encoded protein: CASRGQGLNYGYTF.

The chain employs TRBV6-5 and TRBJ2-1; TRBD1 matches at 8 bases. Germline V lookup: CDR1 MNHEY, CDR2 SVGAGI. The CDR3 consists of 16 residues. V lost 4 bases to trimming and J lost 2 bases; unmatched junction nucleotides: 7. DNA for the CDR3: TGTGCCAGCAGTTCCCGGGACAGGAGCCCCTACAATGAGCAGTTCTTC. Its translation is CASSSRDRSPYNEQFF.

The chain's CDR3 is CASSSGQNSGANVLTF. The CDR3 nucleotides are TGCGCCAGCAGCTCGGGACAGAACTCTGGGGCCAACGTCCTGACTTTC. V gene TRBV5-1 combines with J gene TRBJ2-6, with 7 bases that match TRBD1. The CDR3 runs to 16 residues. Germline V CDR1 and CDR2: SGHRS, YFSETQ. V dropped 3 bases and J dropped 0; count of bases not matched to a gene: 3.

J is TRBJ1-5 and V is TRBV18, with a possible D match to TRBD1 (5 bases). Germline CDR1 KGHSH, CDR2 LQKENI. The germline V and J ends were trimmed by 1 base and 6 bases, with 16 bases remaining between them. The CDR3 runs 16 residues. The CDR3 here is CASSPRSGGVGQPQHF. CDR3 nucleotide sequence: TGTGCCAGCTCACCACGATCCGGGGGAGTGGGTCAGCCCCAGCATTTT. The variable domain in full, completed from reference TRBV18 and TRBJ1-5, reads NAGVMQNPRHLVRRRGQEARLRCSPMKGHSHVYWYRQLPEEGLKFMVYLQKENIIDESGMPKERFSAEFPKEGPSILRIQQVVRGDSAAYFCASSPRSGGVGQPQHFGDGTRLSIL.

The chain combines TRBV19 with TRBJ2-7, with 9 bases aligning to TRBD2. This CDR3 spans 14 amino acids. In germline, CDR1 is LNHDA, CDR2 SQIVND (reference sequence). V was pared by 10 bases and J by 3 bases, with 10 bases of the junction left unmatched. This CDR3 is CATRPSGIFYEQYF. CDR3 DNA: TGTGCCACAAGACCTAGCGGGATATTCTACGAGCAGTACTTC.

The V and J genes are TRBV20-1 and TRBJ2-7, with D uncertain. Between the trimmed V and J ends, which lost 6 bases and 3 bases, there was a span of 6 bases. Germline CDR1 is DFQATT and CDR2 is SNEGSKA (reference sequence). CDR3 length: 10 residues. DNA for the CDR3: TGCAGTGCCCCTATCTACGAGCAGTACTTC. This gives the protein CSAPIYEQYF.

This chain links TRBV10-3 with TRBJ2-7; no reliable D call. V was clipped by 3 bases and J by 1 base, with 13 bases between them. Germline V gene sequence: CDR1 ENHRY, CDR2 SYGVKD. The CDR3 consists of 15 residues. CDR3 protein: CAISDQPGESYEQYF. The CDR3, as DNA: TGTGCCATCAGTGACCAACCTGGAGAATCCTACGAGCAGTACTTC.